The present T cell receptor (beta chain) was sequenced within a study of cytomegalovirus exposure and HLA in healthy donors. Trimming left V 0 bases short and J 2 bases short, with 9 bases between. Looked up from germline, CDR1 is SGHRS and CDR2 is YFSETQ. The CDR3 runs 15 residues. Study results and limitations: Later analysis reportedly placed an Asian-associated ancestry cluster below the roughly 600-donor mean in N-insertions. Several top significant clusters appeared, in a later analysis, to be linked to common viral pathogens. V segments that were indistinguishable, TRBV6-2 and TRBV6-3 among them, were omitted from analysis. A classifier reportedly called cytomegalovirus status with high sensitivity and specificity.

Both 60 Vbeta primers and 13 Jbeta primers went into the PCR. Sequenced by immunoSEQ multiplex PCR; TCRdb stores in-frame clones only, minus some. The sample has approximately 180,000 clones, 70% to 90% seen once. This clone was detected only a few times. Its antigen is undetermined. The TCR originated in a woman in her 30s in good health and CMV-seronegative. The chain employs TRBV5-1 and TRBJ2-1; D possibly corresponds to TRBD2 (7 bases). What was sequenced was PBMCs. The CDR3 loop reads CASSLEGGAYNEQFF. The DNA of the CDR3 is TGCGCCAGCAGCTTGGAGGGGGGGGCCTACAATGAGCAGTTCTTC.